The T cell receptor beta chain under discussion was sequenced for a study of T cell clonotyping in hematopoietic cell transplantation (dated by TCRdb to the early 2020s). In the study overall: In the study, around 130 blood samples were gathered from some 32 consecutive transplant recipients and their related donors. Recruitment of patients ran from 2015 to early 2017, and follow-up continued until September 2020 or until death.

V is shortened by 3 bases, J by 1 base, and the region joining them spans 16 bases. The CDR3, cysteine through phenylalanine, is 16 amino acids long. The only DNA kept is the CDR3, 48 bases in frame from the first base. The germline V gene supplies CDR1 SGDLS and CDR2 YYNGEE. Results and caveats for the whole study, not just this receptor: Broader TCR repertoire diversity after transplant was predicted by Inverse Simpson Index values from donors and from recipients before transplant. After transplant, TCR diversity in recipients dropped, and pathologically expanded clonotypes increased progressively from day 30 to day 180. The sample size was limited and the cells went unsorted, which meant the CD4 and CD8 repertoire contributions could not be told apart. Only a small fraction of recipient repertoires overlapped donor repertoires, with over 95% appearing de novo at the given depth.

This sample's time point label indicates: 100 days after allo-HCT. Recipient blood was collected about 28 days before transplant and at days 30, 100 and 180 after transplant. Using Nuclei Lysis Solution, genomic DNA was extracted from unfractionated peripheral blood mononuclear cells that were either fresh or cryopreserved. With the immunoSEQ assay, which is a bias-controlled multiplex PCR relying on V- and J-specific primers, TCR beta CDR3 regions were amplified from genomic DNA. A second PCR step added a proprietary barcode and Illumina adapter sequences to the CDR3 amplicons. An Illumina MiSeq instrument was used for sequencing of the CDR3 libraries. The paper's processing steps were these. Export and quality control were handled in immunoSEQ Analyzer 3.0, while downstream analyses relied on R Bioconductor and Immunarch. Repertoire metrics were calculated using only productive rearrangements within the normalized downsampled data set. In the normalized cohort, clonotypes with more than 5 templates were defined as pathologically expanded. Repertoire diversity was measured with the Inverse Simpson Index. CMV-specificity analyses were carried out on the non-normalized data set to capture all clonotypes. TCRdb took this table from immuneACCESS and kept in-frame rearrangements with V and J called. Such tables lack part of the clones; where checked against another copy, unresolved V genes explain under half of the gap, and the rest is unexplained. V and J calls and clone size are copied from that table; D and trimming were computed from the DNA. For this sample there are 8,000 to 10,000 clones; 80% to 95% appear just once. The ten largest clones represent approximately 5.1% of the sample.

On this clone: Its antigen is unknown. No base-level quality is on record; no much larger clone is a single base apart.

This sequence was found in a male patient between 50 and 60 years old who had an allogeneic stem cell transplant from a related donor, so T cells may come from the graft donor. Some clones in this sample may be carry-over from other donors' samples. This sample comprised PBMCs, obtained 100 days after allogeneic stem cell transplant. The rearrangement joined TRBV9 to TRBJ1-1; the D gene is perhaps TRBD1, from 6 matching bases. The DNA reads TGTGCCAGCAGCGCAGACCCCAGGGGTCGGAACACTGAAGCTTTCTTT. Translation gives CASSADPRGRNTEAFF.